The 21 T cell receptor beta chains below all came from one sample that was sequenced in a study of immune evolution from preneoplasia to lung adenocarcinoma. Assay used: immunoSEQ multiplex PCR; TCRdb lists only in-frame clones, some missing. Among 4,000 or so clones listed, nearly 90% were seen once. The sample comprised FFPE minimally invasive lung adenocarcinoma tissue. The receptor set was obtained from a donor aged 70 or over with lung adenocarcinoma.

The rearrangement links TRBV28 to TRBJ2-4, with 10 bases matching TRBD2. Germline V gives CDR1 MDHEN, CDR2 SYDVKM. This CDR3 region has 17 residues. V shed 7 bases and J 4 bases; nucleotides not matched to a gene: 13. CDR3 coding DNA: TGTGCCAGCAAGGTAGCGGGAGGCCCTGGGGAAAAAAACATTCAGTACTTC. Translation gives CASKVAGGPGEKNIQYF. Full variable domain (rest looked up from reference TRBV28 and TRBJ2-4): DVKVTQSSRYLVKRTGEKVFLECVQDMDHENMFWYRQDPGLGLRLIYFSYDVKMKEKGDIPEGYSVSREKKERFSLILESASTNQTSMYLCASKVAGGPGEKNIQYFGAGTRLSVL.

The chain joins TRBV7-8 to TRBJ2-2, with D possibly TRBD2 on 5 matching bases. V was shortened by 7 bases and J by 8 bases, with 17 bases between the two germline ends. The CDR3 covers 14 residues. Per the germline V gene, CDR1 is SGHVS and CDR2 is FQNEAQ. The chain's CDR3 is CASTNGLVGGELFF. DNA for the CDR3: TGTGCCAGCACTAATGGACTCGTGGGGGGGGAGCTGTTTTTT.

The genes are TRBV14 and TRBJ2-7; D might be TRBD2 (5 bases). The V end lost 0 bases, the J end lost 0 bases, and 9 bases lay between the germline ends. Germline-derived CDR1 and CDR2 are SGHDN and FVKESK. The CDR3 is made up of 15 amino acids. The DNA for the CDR3 is TGTGCCAGCAGCCAAGATCCGGGAAGCTCCTACGAGCAGTACTTC. Its translation: CASSQDPGSSYEQYF.

This chain uses TRBV15 with TRBJ2-1, with D perhaps matching TRBD1 or TRBD2 (5 bases each). This CDR3 has 15 amino acids. The V end was cut by 1 base, the J end by 6 bases, with 13 bases between. The germline V gene has CDR1 LNHNV and CDR2 YYDKDF (reference sequence). CDR3 DNA sequence: TGTGCCACCAGCAGAGGGGACCGCCAATCCAATGAGCAGTTCTTC. It codes for CATSRGDRQSNEQFF. Full variable domain (rest looked up from reference TRBV15 and TRBJ2-1): DAMVIQNPRYQVTQFGKPVTLSCSQTLNHNVMYWYQQKSSQAPKLLFHYYDKDFNNEADTPDNFQSRRPNTSFCFLDIRSPGLGDTAMYLCATSRGDRQSNEQFFGPGTRLTVL.

The chain joins TRBV19 to TRBJ2-1; 12 bases align to TRBD2. The J segment lost 4 bases and the V segment lost 8 bases, leaving 6 bases of the junction unmatched. CDR3 size: 15 residues. The germline gives CDR1 LNHDA, CDR2 SQIVND (reference sequence). CDR3 DNA: TGTGCCAGTGGGAGGACTAGCGGGGCATACAATGAGCAGTTCTTC. This translates into CASGRTSGAYNEQFF.

This chain links TRBV6-5 with TRBJ1-1; D gene uncertain. This CDR3 spans 13 amino acids. Germline V gives CDR1 MNHEY, CDR2 SVGAGI. With 5 bases removed from V and 5 bases from J, the gap between germline ends came to 12 bases. The CDR3 coding sequence is TGTGCCAGCAGTGCAGAAAGGGCTACTGAAGCTTTCTTT. Protein: CASSAERATEAFF.

V usage is TRBV7-2 and J usage is TRBJ2-5; 9 nucleotides match TRBD1. The CDR3 spans 14 residues. CDR1 SGHTA and CDR2 FQGNSA come from the germline V gene. Germline trimming cut 6 bases from V and 2 bases from J; bases unmatched to any gene: 4. DNA of the CDR3: TGTGCCAGCAGTAAGGACAGGGGACAAGAGACCCAGTACTTC. The encoded protein is CASSKDRGQETQYF.

V is TRBV27 and J is TRBJ2-1; D might be TRBD1 or TRBD2, each matching 5 bases. V lost 3 bases and J 6 bases, leaving 24 bases between the germline ends. CDR3 length equals 18 residues. From germline, CDR1 is MNHEY and CDR2 SMNVEV (reference sequence). As DNA, the CDR3 is TGTGCCAGCAGTTTTAAGGCCCCAGATGGGGGTCTTCGCAATGAGCAGTTCTTC. It codes for CASSFKAPDGGLRNEQFF.

J is TRBJ1-3 and V is TRBV30; D gene unclear. Looked up from germline, CDR1 is GTSNPN and CDR2 is SVGIG (reference sequence). The CDR3 length is 12 residues. Between the trimmed V and J ends, which lost 3 bases and 1 base, there was a span of 4 bases. CDR3: CAWRGSGNTIYF. CDR3 DNA: TGTGCCTGGAGGGGTTCTGGAAACACCATATATTTT.

The rearrangement links TRBV6-1 to TRBJ1-5; a weak D match, TRBD1 (5 bases). V lost 2 bases and J 6 bases, leaving 14 bases between the germline ends. Germline CDR1 MNHNS, CDR2 SASEGT. The CDR3 is made up of 15 amino acids. CDR3 DNA sequence: TGTGCCAGCAGTGAATTGGGGCCCGATGGTCAGCCCCAGCATTTT. It codes for CASSELGPDGQPQHF.

The rearrangement joins TRBV5-1 to TRBJ2-2; 8 bases are a match to TRBD2. The CDR3 contains 14 residues. Germline V gives CDR1 SGHRS, CDR2 YFSETQ. J was trimmed by 4 bases and V by 3 bases; bases with no gene match: 2. CDR3 sequence reads: CASSSGTSTGELFF. The DNA of the CDR3 is TGCGCCAGCAGCTCTGGGACTAGCACCGGGGAGCTGTTTTTT.

The CDR3 nucleotides read TGTGCCAGCCGTCCTACAGGGGGCGGCACTGAAGCTTTCTTT. It encodes CASRPTGGGTEAFF. The chain links TRBV27 to TRBJ1-1, with 9 bases that match TRBD1. After removal of 8 bases from V and 4 bases from J, the junction contained 8 bases not matched to a gene. CDR1 is MNHEY, CDR2 SMNVEV, per germline (reference sequence). The CDR3 runs to 14 residues.

The chain combines TRBV7-9 with TRBJ2-7, with 8 bases identical to TRBD1. Trimming took 1 base from V and 0 from J; bases not matched to a gene: 2. The CDR3 is made up of 15 amino acids. Per germline, CDR1 SEHNR and CDR2 FQNEAQ (reference sequence). CDR3 DNA sequence: TGTGCCAGCAGCTTAGGGACAGGGACCTCCTACGAGCAGTACTTC. Its translation is CASSLGTGTSYEQYF.

The genes are TRBV7-9 and TRBJ2-1; D is perhaps TRBD1 (6 bases). The germline gives CDR1 SEHNR, CDR2 FQNEAQ (reference sequence). With 5 bases removed from V and 4 bases from J, the gap between germline ends came to 15 bases. The CDR3 runs to 15 residues. The CDR3 loop reads CASSPGVGGYNEQFF. The CDR3 coding sequence is TGTGCCAGCAGCCCAGGGGTGGGTGGTTACAATGAGCAGTTCTTC. Complete variable domain (other parts from reference TRBV7-9 and TRBJ2-1): DTGVSQNPRHKITKRGQNVTFRCDPISEHNRLYWYRQTLGQGPEFLTYFQNEAQLEKSRLLSDRFSAERPKGSFSTLEIQRTEQGDSAMYLCASSPGVGGYNEQFFGPGTRLTVL.

The chain uses TRBV7-9 and TRBJ1-2; TRBD1 matches 7 bases. The junction had 15 bases not matched to a gene; V was cut back by 4 bases and J by 4 bases. The CDR3 is 17 amino acids. Germline V lookup: CDR1 SEHNR, CDR2 FQNEAQ (reference sequence). As DNA, the CDR3 is TGTGCCAGCAGCTCTAGCGGGAAGGGGGCTCGCGGCTATGGCTACACCTTC. Its protein is CASSSSGKGARGYGYTF.

This rearrangement joins TRBV13 to TRBJ1-4; D may be TRBD1 (5 bases). The V gene's germline CDR1 is PRHDT and CDR2 FYEKMQ (reference sequence). The CDR3 has 12 residues. V was cut by 6 bases and J by 7 bases, with 9 bases left in between. The CDR3 loop reads CASRQGGEKLFF. CDR3 DNA: TGTGCCAGCAGGCAGGGAGGTGAAAAACTGTTTTTT.

The chain recombines TRBV2 with TRBJ1-2; D gene uncertain. CDR1 SNHLY and CDR2 FYNNEI come from the germline V gene. The V gene lost 2 bases and the J gene lost 8 bases, with 15 bases spanning the gap. This CDR3 is 14 amino acids long. The CDR3 here is CASSEMGNSGGYTF. CDR3 nucleotide sequence: TGTGCCAGCAGTGAAATGGGCAACTCGGGCGGCTACACCTTC.

This chain connects TRBV4-1 to TRBJ1-5; D gene ambiguous. Germline CDR1 MGHRA, CDR2 YSYEKL. This CDR3 is built from 17 residues. The germline V and J ends were trimmed by 2 bases and 5 bases, with 19 bases remaining between them. The CDR3 nucleotides read TGCGCCAGCAGCCAACAGAACTCGCCAACCCAACATCAGCCCCAGCATTTT. Translated, it gives CASSQQNSPTQHQPQHF.

CDR3 in DNA: TGTGCCAGCTATGAGAGGGGAACCTACAATGAGCAGTTCTTC. Its translation is CASYERGTYNEQFF. The chain recombines TRBV6-6 with TRBJ2-1; TRBD1 or TRBD2 may be the D gene (5 bases each). CDR1 MNHNY and CDR2 SVGAGI come from the germline V gene (reference sequence). The V end was cut by 8 bases, the J end by 2 bases, with 13 bases between. This CDR3 region has 14 residues.

The genes are TRBV5-1 and TRBJ2-2; tentatively, D is TRBD2 (7 bases). The CDR3 consists of 16 residues. The V end lost 4 bases, the J end lost 0 bases, and 13 bases lay between the germline ends. CDR1 and CDR2 from the germline V gene are SGHRS and YFSETQ. CDR3 sequence reads: CASSPSGGPNTGELFF. The CDR3 region has the DNA TGCGCCAGCAGCCCCTCGGGGGGCCCGAACACCGGGGAGCTGTTTTTT.

The V call is TRBV23-1, the J call TRBJ2-3, with D possibly TRBD2 on 6 matching bases. TRBV23-1 is an ORF for which the function is uncertain. The CDR3 length is 17 residues. V was trimmed by 2 bases and J by 3 bases, leaving 18 bases between them. Here the CDR3 reads CASSQKRRESGTDTQYF. The CDR3 DNA sequence: TGCGCCAGCAGTCAAAAGAGGAGGGAGTCGGGGACAGATACGCAGTATTTT.